These 3 T cell receptor beta chains share one sample of origin, sequenced in a study of T cells in tuberculosis. The method was immunoSEQ multiplex PCR; TCRdb's version includes in-frame clones alone and lacks a portion of them. Counted here are about 34,000 clones, approximately 97% occurring once; the ten biggest clones make up roughly 6.2%. The specimen sequenced was PBMCs. The origin of the receptors is a donor between 10 and 35 years old with latent tuberculosis or without tuberculosis infection.

The CDR3 here is CASSGWTGENTEAFF. The CDR3, as DNA: TGTGCCAGTAGTGGATGGACAGGGGAGAACACTGAAGCTTTCTTT. V is TRBV19 and J is TRBJ1-1, with 9 bases aligning to TRBD1. Germline V gene sequence: CDR1 LNHDA, CDR2 SQIVND (reference sequence). The CDR3 spans 15 residues. The J segment lost 1 base and the V segment lost 5 bases, leaving 5 bases of the junction unmatched.

The chain is built from TRBV5-4 and TRBJ1-2; the match to TRBD1 covers 7 bases. The V and J ends lost 0 bases and 5 bases, in that order; junction bases with no gene match: 1. The CDR3 length is 13 residues. Germline V lookup: CDR1 SGHNT, CDR2 YYREEE (reference sequence). This chain's CDR3 is CASSLEGAYGYTF. As DNA, the CDR3 is TGTGCCAGCAGCTTGGAGGGGGCGTATGGCTACACCTTC.

The CDR3 coding sequence is TGTGCCAGCAGTGACTCGTCTAGCTCTAGCACAGATACGCAGTATTTT. Amino acid sequence: CASSDSSSSSTDTQYF. This rearrangement joins TRBV6-4 to TRBJ2-3; a weak D match, TRBD2 (5 bases). Germline V gives CDR1 MRHNA, CDR2 SNTAGT. Trimming shortened V by 0 bases and J by 0 bases, and 10 bases separated the two germline ends. The CDR3 runs 16 residues.